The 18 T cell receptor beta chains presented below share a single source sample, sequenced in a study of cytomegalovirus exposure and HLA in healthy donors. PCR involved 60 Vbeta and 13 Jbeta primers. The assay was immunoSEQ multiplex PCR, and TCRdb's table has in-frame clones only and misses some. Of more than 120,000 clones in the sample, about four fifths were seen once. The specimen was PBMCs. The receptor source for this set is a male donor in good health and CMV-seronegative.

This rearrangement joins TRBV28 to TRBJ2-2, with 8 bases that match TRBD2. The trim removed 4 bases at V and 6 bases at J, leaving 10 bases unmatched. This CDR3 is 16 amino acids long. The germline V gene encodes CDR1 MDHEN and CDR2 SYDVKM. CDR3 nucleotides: TGTGCCAGCAGTTCCCCCCGGGAGGGTTGGGCCGGGGAGCTGTTTTTT. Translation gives CASSSPREGWAGELFF.

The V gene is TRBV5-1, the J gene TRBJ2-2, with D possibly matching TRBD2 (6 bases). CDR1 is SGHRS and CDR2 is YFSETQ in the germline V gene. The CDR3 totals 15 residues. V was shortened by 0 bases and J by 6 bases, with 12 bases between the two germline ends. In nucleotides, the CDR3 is TGCGCCAGCAGCTTGGGGCAGGGAGGTCCCGGGGAGCTGTTTTTT. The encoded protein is CASSLGQGGPGELFF.

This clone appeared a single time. The CDR3 nucleotides read TGTGCCAGCAGCCAAGAACAGGGCGAGGCAGATACGCAGTATTTT. It encodes CASSQEQGEADTQYF. The rearrangement links TRBV4-2 to TRBJ2-3, with TRBD1 as a possible D gene (6 bases). CDR3 length: 15 amino acids. Trimming removed 0 bases from V and 4 bases from J, with 11 bases in between. Per germline, CDR1 LGHNA and CDR2 YNFKEQ.

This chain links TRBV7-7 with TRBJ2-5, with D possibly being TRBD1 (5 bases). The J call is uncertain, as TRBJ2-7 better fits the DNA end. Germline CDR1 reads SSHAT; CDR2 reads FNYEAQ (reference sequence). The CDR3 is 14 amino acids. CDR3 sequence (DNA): TGTGCCAGCAGCCCCCTTGGGGCGCAGTACGAGCAGTACTTC. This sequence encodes CASSPLGAQYEQYF.

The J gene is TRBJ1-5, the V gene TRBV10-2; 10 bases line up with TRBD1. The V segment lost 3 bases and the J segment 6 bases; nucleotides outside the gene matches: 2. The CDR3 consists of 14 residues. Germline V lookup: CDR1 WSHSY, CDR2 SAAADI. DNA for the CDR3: TGCGCCAGCAGTGAAGGGACAGGGGTTCAGCCCCAGCATTTT. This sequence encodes CASSEGTGVQPQHF.

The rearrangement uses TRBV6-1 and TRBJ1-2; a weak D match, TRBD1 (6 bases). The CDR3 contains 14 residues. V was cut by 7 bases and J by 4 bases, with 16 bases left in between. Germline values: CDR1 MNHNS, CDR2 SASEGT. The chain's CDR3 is CASTLGGDTYGYTF. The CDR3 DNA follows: TGTGCCAGCACCCTCGGGGGGGACACCTATGGCTACACCTTC.

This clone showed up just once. The CDR3 nucleotides read TGTGCCAGCAGCTTAGTGAGCGGATCCTACAATGAGCAGTTCTTC. It codes for CASSLVSGSYNEQFF. This chain uses TRBV7-2 with TRBJ2-1, with a possible D match to TRBD2 (5 bases). Trimming shortened V by 1 base and J by 1 base, and 8 bases separated the two germline ends. CDR1 and CDR2 from the germline V gene are SGHTA and FQGNSA. This CDR3 is 15 amino acids long. Full variable domain (outside the CDR3, taken from reference TRBV7-2 and TRBJ2-1): GAGVSQSPSNKVTEKGKDVELRCDPISGHTALYWYRQSLGQGLEFLIYFQGNSAPDKSGLPSDRFSAERTGGSVSTLTIQRTQQEDSAVYLCASSLVSGSYNEQFFGPGTRLTVL.

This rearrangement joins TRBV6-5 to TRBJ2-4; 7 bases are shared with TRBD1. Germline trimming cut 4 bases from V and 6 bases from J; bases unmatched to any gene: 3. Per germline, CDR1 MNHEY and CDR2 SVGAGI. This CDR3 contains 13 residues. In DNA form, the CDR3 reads TGTGCCAGCAGTTCGGGACAGAGAAACATTCAGTACTTC. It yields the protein CASSSGQRNIQYF.

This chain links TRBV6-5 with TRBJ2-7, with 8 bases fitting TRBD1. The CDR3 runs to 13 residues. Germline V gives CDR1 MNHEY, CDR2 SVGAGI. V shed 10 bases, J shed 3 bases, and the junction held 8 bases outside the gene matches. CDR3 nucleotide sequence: TGTGCCACCAGAGGACAGGGAGACTACGAGCAGTACTTC. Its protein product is CATRGQGDYEQYF.

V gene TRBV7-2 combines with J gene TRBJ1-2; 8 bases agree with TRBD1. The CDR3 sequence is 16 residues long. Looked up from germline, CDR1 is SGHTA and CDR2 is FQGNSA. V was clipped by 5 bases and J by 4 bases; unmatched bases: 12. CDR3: CASSPPNPGGGYGYTF. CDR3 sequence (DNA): TGTGCCAGCAGCCCCCCTAACCCAGGGGGCGGCTATGGCTACACCTTC.

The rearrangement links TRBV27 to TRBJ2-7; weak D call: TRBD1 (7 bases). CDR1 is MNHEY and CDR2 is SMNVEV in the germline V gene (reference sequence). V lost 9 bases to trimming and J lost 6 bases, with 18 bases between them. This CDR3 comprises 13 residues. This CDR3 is CARKPRRGLEQYF. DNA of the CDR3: TGTGCCAGAAAACCGAGGAGGGGGCTCGAGCAGTACTTC.

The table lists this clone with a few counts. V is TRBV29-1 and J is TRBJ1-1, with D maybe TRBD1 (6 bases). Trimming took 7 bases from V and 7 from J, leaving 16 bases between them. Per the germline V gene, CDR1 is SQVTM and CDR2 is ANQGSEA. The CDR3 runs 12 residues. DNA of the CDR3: TGCAGCGCCAGTCGGGGGGGCGTTGAAGCTTTCTTT. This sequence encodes CSASRGGVEAFF.

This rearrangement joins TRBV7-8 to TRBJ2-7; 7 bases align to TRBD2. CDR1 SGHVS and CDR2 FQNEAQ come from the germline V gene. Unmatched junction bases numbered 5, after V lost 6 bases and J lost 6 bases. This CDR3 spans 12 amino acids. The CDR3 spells CASRRQRGEQYF. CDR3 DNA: TGTGCCAGCAGGCGACAGCGGGGCGAGCAGTACTTC.

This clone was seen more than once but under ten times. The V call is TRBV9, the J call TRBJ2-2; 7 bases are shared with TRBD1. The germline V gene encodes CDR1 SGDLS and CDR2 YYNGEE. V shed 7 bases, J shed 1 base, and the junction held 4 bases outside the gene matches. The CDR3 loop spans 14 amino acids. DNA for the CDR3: TGTGCCAGCCAAGGGACAGTGAACACCGGGGAGCTGTTTTTT. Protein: CASQGTVNTGELFF. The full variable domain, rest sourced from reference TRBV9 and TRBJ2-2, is DSGVTQTPKHLITATGQRVTLRCSPRSGDLSVYWYQQSLDQGLQFLIQYYNGEERAKGNILERFSAQQFPDLHSELNLSSLELGDSALYFCASQGTVNTGELFFGEGSRLTVL.

CDR3 DNA: TGTGCCTGGAGGGAGACAGGGGGGGCCTGGGGCTACACCTTC. Protein: CAWRETGGAWGYTF. The rearrangement joins TRBV30 to TRBJ1-2; TRBD1 matches at 9 bases. The CDR3 is 14 residues long. V lost 3 bases, J lost 8 bases, and 10 bases stayed unmatched. The germline gives CDR1 GTSNPN, CDR2 SVGIG (reference sequence).

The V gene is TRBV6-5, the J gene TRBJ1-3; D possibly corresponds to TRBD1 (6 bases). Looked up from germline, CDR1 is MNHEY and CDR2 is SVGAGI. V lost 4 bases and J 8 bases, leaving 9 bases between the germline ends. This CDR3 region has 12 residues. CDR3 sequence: CASSSGQHTIYF. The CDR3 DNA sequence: TGTGCCAGCAGTTCCGGACAGCACACCATATATTTT.

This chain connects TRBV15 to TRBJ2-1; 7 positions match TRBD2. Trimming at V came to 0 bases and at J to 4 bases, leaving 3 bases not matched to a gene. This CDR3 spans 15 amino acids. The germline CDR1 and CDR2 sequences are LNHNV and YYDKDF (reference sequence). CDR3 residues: CATSREAAGYNEQFF. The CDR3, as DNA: TGTGCCACCAGCAGAGAAGCAGCGGGGTACAATGAGCAGTTCTTC.

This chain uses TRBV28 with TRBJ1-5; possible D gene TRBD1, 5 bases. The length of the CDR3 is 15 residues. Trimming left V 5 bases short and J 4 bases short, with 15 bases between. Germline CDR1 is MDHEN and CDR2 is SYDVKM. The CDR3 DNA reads TGTGCCAGCAGTCCCGGAACAGGCTATAATCAGCCCCAGCATTTT. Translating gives CASSPGTGYNQPQHF.